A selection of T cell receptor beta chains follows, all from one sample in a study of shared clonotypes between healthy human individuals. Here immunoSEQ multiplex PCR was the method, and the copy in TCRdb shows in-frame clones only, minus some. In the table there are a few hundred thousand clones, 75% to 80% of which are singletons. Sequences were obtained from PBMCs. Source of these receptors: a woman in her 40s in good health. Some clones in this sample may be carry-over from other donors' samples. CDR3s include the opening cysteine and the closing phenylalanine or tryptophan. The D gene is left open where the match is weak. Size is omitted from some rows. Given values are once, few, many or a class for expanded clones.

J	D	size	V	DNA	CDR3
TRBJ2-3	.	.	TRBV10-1	TGCGCCAGCAGGACGGACGGGGGAGCGCAGTATTTT	CASRTDGGAQYF
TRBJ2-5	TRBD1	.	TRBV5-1	TGCGCCAGCAGCCCGGAGGACAGGGGCCAAGAGACCCAGTACTTC	CASSPEDRGQETQYF
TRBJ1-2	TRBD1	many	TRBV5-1	TGCGCCAGCAGCTGGCTTTCCGACAGGGGGCAGGGCTATGGCTACACCTTC	CASSWLSDRGQGYGYTF
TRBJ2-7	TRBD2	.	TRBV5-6	TGTGCCAGCAGCTTGGGACTAGCGGTCGAGCAGTACTTC	CASSLGLAVEQYF
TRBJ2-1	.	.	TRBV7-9	TGTGCCAGCAGCTTAGTAACTTATTACAATGAGCAGTTCTTC	CASSLVTYYNEQFF
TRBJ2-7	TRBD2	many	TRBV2	TGTGCCAGCAGTGAGCTAGCGGGAGGGCCCTACGAGCAGTACTTC	CASSELAGGPYEQYF
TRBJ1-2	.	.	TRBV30	TGTGCCTGGAGTGGCGGCAGCGACTATGGCTACACCTTC	CAWSGGSDYGYTF
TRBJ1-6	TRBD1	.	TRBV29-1	TGCAGCGTTAGGGAGGCAGGGGGAAGTTCACCCCTCCACTTT	CSVREAGGSSPLHF
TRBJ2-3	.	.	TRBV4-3	TGCGCCAGCAGCCAAGATAGGAGCGGACTTCATGGGGATACGCAGTATTTT	CASSQDRSGLHGDTQYF
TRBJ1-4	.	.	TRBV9	TGTGCCAGCAGCCTCGTGGGGACCGGGAATGAAAAACTGTTTTTT	CASSLVGTGNEKLFF
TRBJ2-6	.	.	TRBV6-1	TGTGCCAGCAGTGAAGCGTATTACTCTAGGGCCAACGTCCTGACTTTC	CASSEAYYSRANVLTF
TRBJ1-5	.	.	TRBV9	TGTGCCAGCAGCGGGGGAGGCAATCAGCCCCAGCATTTT	CASSGGGNQPQHF
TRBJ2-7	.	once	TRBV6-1	TGTGCCAGCAGTTTGATGAACTCCTACGAGCAGTACTTC	CASSLMNSYEQYF
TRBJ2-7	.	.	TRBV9	TGTGCCAGCAGCCCAGAGCTGGGGGGTAGCAACGAGCAGTACTTC	CASSPELGGSNEQYF
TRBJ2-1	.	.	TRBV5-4	TGTGCCAGCAGCTTGGTTAGTCTCAGCGGGAATGAGCAGTTCTTC	CASSLVSLSGNEQFF
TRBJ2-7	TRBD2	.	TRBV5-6	TGTGCCAGCAGCCCCCGAATCGGCGGGAGGGCCCGCGAGCAGTACTTC	CASSPRIGGRAREQYF
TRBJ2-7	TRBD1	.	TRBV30	TGTGCCTGGAGTAACCCGGGACAGGTGAAGTCCTACGAGCAGTACTTC	CAWSNPGQVKSYEQYF
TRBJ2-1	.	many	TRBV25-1	TGTGCCAGCAGTGCACTTCTCGAGCAGTTCTTC	CASSALLEQFF
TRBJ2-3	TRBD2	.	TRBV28	TGTGCCAGCAGGGGGTTTGGGGGAGGGCCGGCTGATACGCAGTATTTT	CASRGFGGGPADTQYF
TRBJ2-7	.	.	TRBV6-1	TGTGCCAGCAGTTCACAGGGCTACGAGCAGTACTTC	CASSSQGYEQYF
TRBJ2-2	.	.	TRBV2	TGTGCCAGCATTAGGGGAACGAACACCGGGGAGCTGTTTTTT	CASIRGTNTGELFF
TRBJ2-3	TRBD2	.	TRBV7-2	TGTGCCAGCAGCGCACAGCCGGGACTAGCAGACACAGATACGCAGTATTTT	CASSAQPGLADTDTQYF
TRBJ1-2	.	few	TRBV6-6	TGTGCCATCGAGGGAGGGGGGAATTATGGCTACACCTTC	CAIEGGGNYGYTF
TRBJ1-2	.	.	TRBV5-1	TGCGCCAGCAGCTTGGAAGCTGCAGTTGGCGGCTACACCTTC	CASSLEAAVGGYTF
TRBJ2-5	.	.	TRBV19	TGTGCCAGTAGTATATCCCCGTTTGAGACCCAGTACTTC	CASSISPFETQYF
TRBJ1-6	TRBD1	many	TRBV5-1	TGCGCCAGCAGCATACACGGGACAGTCTATAATTCACCCCTCCACTTT	CASSIHGTVYNSPLHF
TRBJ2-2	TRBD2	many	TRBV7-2	TGTGCCAGCGGCCGGGGTAGCGGGCCAAACACCGGGGAGCTGTTTTTT	CASGRGSGPNTGELFF
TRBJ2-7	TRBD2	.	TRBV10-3	TGTGCCATCAGTGGAACCCCGGGGGGGGGTGGCGAGCAGTACTTC	CAISGTPGGGGEQYF
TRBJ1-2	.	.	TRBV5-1	TGCGCCAGCAGCTTGGTGGCCGTCAACTCTTTGGGCTATGGCTACACCTTC	CASSLVAVNSLGYGYTF
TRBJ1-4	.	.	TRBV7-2	TGTGCCAGCAGCTGGGGCTTGCGGGAAAAACTGTTTTTT	CASSWGLREKLFF
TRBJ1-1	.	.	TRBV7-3	TGTGCCAGCAGCTTAACAGGCAGGGGTACTGAAGCTTTCTTT	CASSLTGRGTEAFF
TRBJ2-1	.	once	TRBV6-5	TGTGCCACCAGAGTCGGGCTGTACAATGAGCAGTTCTTC	CATRVGLYNEQFF
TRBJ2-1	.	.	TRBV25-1	TGTGCCAGCAGCACTTTCGCCGATAATGAGCAGTTCTTC	CASSTFADNEQFF
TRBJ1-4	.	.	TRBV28	TGTGCCAGCAGTTTTACGGACCGAGCAACTAATGAAAAACTGTTTTTT	CASSFTDRATNEKLFF
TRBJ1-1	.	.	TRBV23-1	TGCGCCAGCAGTCAATCGTGGACAGCTGAAGCTTTCTTT	CASSQSWTAEAFF
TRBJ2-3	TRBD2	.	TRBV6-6	TGTGCCAGCAGTTACGGACTAGCGGGAGTGACAGATACGCAGTATTTT	CASSYGLAGVTDTQYF
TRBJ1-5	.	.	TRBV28	TGTGCCAGCAGTTTTATGATGGAGGGTCATCAGCCCCAGCATTTT	CASSFMMEGHQPQHF
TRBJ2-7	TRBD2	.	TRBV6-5	TGTGCCAGCAGGCCCGCCCGGCGGGAGAGGAACGAGCAGTACTTC	CASRPARRERNEQYF
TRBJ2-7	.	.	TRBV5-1	TGCGCCAGCAGCTTGCAGGGGGACTACTTCTACGAGCAGTACTTC	CASSLQGDYFYEQYF
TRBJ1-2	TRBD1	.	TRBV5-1	TGCGCCAGCAGCGCGACCGGGACAGGGGGCTCTGGCTACACCTTC	CASSATGTGGSGYTF
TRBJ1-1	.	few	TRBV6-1	TGTGCCAGCAGCCCCGTTGGGGGGAGCTACACTGAAGCTTTCTTT	CASSPVGGSYTEAFF
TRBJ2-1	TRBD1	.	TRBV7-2	TGTGCCAGCAGCCCGGGACAGGGAGAATTCAATGAGCAGTTCTTC	CASSPGQGEFNEQFF
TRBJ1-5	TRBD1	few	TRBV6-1	TGTGCCAGCAACCGACAGGGGGAGCAGCCCCAGCATTTT	CASNRQGEQPQHF
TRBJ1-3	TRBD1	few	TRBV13	TGTGCCAGCAGCGCCCCCGGGGGACAGGTGGAAAGAAACACCATATATTTT	CASSAPGGQVERNTIYF
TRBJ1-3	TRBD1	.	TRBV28	TGTGCCAGCAGCTCCGGGACAGGGTCTGTCTCTGGAAACACCATATATTTT	CASSSGTGSVSGNTIYF